This T cell receptor beta chain was profiled in a study of control samples from healthy donors and cancer patients. This CDR3 contains 13 residues. Germline CDR1 and CDR2: MNHEY and SVGAGI. The V gene lost 7 bases and the J gene lost 6 bases, with 15 bases spanning the gap. This table comes from immunoSEQ multiplex PCR, and its TCRdb copy is limited to in-frame clones, with some not included. In the table there are fewer than 90,000 clones, 84% of which are singletons. The chain couples TRBV6-5 to TRBJ1-1; D remains ambiguous. Source material: blood. The receptor was isolated from a man aged 45-65 years in good health. CDR3 sequence: CASTKRGFPEAFF. The CDR3 DNA follows: TGTGCCAGCACGAAGCGGGGTTTCCCTGAAGCTTTCTTT.